Presented here are 16 T cell receptor beta chains from one specimen sequenced in a study of blood T cell repertoires in COVID-19. The table came from immunoSEQ multiplex PCR; TCRdb's copy has only in-frame clones and leaves some out. The sample consists of tens of thousands of clones, 87% of them appearing once. The sample taken for sequencing was peripheral blood. Every receptor here comes from a woman between 45 and 65 years old with acute or convalescent COVID-19.

The V gene is TRBV25-1, the J gene TRBJ1-4, with no clear D. Germline V lookup: CDR1 MGHDK, CDR2 SYGVNS. Trimming pared 8 bases from V and 14 bases from J, leaving 15 bases between. The CDR3 contains 11 residues. The DNA of the CDR3 is TGTGCCAGCGGCCAGACATTAAGCCTGTTTTTT. It specifies CASGQTLSLFF.

Written as DNA, the CDR3 is TGTGCCAGCAGCTTATCGGACAGACCCTACGAGCAGTACTTC. Amino acids: CASSLSDRPYEQYF. The chain links TRBV7-9 to TRBJ2-7; a possible D gene is TRBD1 (6 bases). Germline assignment: CDR1 SEHNR and CDR2 FQNEAQ (reference sequence). V lost 2 bases and J 2 bases, leaving 10 bases between the germline ends. The CDR3 covers 14 residues.

Concerning this clone itself: An end of the junction differs from the germline gene, which may be a read error. The gene calls are TRBV7-7 and TRBJ1-2; D is uncertain. The germline gives CDR1 SSHAT, CDR2 FNYEAQ (reference sequence). The CDR3 extends over 11 amino acids. CDR3 bases: TGTGCTAGCACTTCTTACTATGGCTACACCTTC. It yields the protein CASTSYYGYTF.

This clone was recorded once. The V call is TRBV5-1, the J call TRBJ2-1; 9 bases map to TRBD1. Losses at the gene ends were 4 bases for V and 2 bases for J; bases not matched to a gene: 16. This CDR3 comprises 19 residues. The germline V gene encodes CDR1 SGHRS and CDR2 YFSETQ. For the CDR3, the DNA is TGCGCCAGCAGCCCCGTCCCGGGACAGGGTTTGAGAGCCTACAATGAGCAGTTCTTC. Its protein is CASSPVPGQGLRAYNEQFF.

The gene calls are TRBV19 and TRBJ2-7; 10 positions agree with TRBD2. This CDR3 is built from 14 residues. The trim removed 3 bases at V and 2 bases at J, leaving 1 base unmatched. Germline V gives CDR1 LNHDA, CDR2 SQIVND (reference sequence). The CDR3 sequence: CASSMSGGAYEQYF. The CDR3 coding sequence is TGTGCCAGTAGTATGAGCGGGGGGGCCTACGAGCAGTACTTC. The whole variable domain, filled in from reference TRBV19 and TRBJ2-7, reads DGGITQSPKYLFRKEGQNVTLSCEQNLNHDAMYWYRQDPGQGLRLIYYSQIVNDFQKGDIAEGYSVSREKKESFPLTVTSAQKNPTAFYLCASSMSGGAYEQYFGPGTRLTVT.

The genes are TRBV4-1 and TRBJ2-7; 9 bases line up with TRBD1. V dropped 1 base and J dropped 7; count of bases not matched to a gene: 5. The V gene's germline CDR1 is MGHRA and CDR2 YSYEKL. The CDR3 sequence is 14 residues long. The CDR3 DNA is TGCGCCAGCAGCCAAGGACAGGGGGTCGTGGAGCAGTACTTC. It translates to CASSQGQGVVEQYF.

This rearrangement joins TRBV28 to TRBJ1-2; 7 nucleotides match TRBD1. Germline CDR1 is MDHEN and CDR2 is SYDVKM. The V and J ends lost 2 bases and 6 bases, in that order; junction bases with no gene match: 6. The CDR3 is 14 residues long. The CDR3 DNA reads as TGTGCCAGCAGTTTAGGTAGGGGGCGTGATGGCTACACCTTC. This codes for CASSLGRGRDGYTF.

A single count supports this clone. J is TRBJ2-7 and V is TRBV11-2; 8 bases match TRBD2. Unmatched junction bases numbered 8, after V lost 5 bases and J lost 2 bases. The CDR3 runs to 15 residues. CDR1 is SGHAT and CDR2 is FQNNGV in the germline V gene. DNA for the CDR3: TGTGCCAGCAGCAAAAGCGGGAGTTCCACCTACGAGCAGTACTTC. Protein sequence: CASSKSGSSTYEQYF.

This clone was observed once. The CDR3 DNA reads as TGTGCCAGCAGTTTAGGGGGGGGAGCTAACTATGGCTACACCTTC. This codes for CASSLGGGANYGYTF. This sequence joins TRBV28 and TRBJ1-2; possible D gene TRBD1, 5 bases. CDR1 MDHEN and CDR2 SYDVKM come from the germline V gene. Deletions cut 2 bases from V and 0 bases from J, with 10 bases between. The CDR3 spans 15 residues.

The J gene is TRBJ2-1, the V gene TRBV5-4; 11 nucleotides line up with TRBD2. This CDR3 is built from 17 residues. J was trimmed by 7 bases and V by 4 bases; bases with no gene match: 13. The germline CDR1 and CDR2 sequences are SGHNT and YYREEE (reference sequence). CDR3 nucleotide sequence: TGTGCCAGCAGCCCGGACCTAGCGGGGGGAATTGGGAATGAGCAGTTCTTC. Translating it yields CASSPDLAGGIGNEQFF.

The gene calls are TRBV15 and TRBJ1-5, with 7 positions matching TRBD1. V lost 0 bases, J lost 11 bases, and 4 bases stayed unmatched. The V gene's germline CDR1 is LNHNV and CDR2 YYDKDF (reference sequence). CDR3 size: 13 residues. The CDR3 DNA reads TGTGCCACCAGCAGAGATAGGGGGCTGGCCCAGCATTTT. Translating it yields CATSRDRGLAQHF.

This rearrangement joins TRBV2 to TRBJ1-1; D gene uncertain. Between the trimmed V and J ends, which lost 6 bases and 3 bases, there was a span of 11 bases. Germline V gene data show CDR1 as SNHLY and CDR2 as FYNNEI. This CDR3 comprises 13 residues. Written as DNA, the CDR3 is TGTGCCAGCAGACAGAAATGGGACACTGAAGCTTTCTTT. This gives the protein CASRQKWDTEAFF.

The chain combines TRBV4-1 with TRBJ2-3; D is unclear. Germline lookup yields CDR1 MGHRA and CDR2 YSYEKL. The CDR3 contains 15 residues. V was pared by 1 base and J by 6 bases, with 14 bases between. The CDR3 spells CASSQVLTTSDTQYF. CDR3 nucleotide sequence: TGCGCCAGCAGCCAAGTACTAACGACGTCGGATACGCAGTATTTT.

As DNA, the CDR3 is TGTGCCAGTAGTAATCGACAGGGGAGCACAGATACGCAGTATTTT. It is translated as CASSNRQGSTDTQYF. This chain joins TRBV19 and TRBJ2-3; TRBD1 matches 8 bases. Germline trimming cut 4 bases from V and 0 bases from J; bases unmatched to any gene: 3. Germline V gives CDR1 LNHDA, CDR2 SQIVND (reference sequence). The CDR3 has 15 residues.

V and J are TRBV27 and TRBJ1-5; weak D call: TRBD1 (5 bases). This CDR3 is 16 amino acids long. Germline-derived CDR1 and CDR2 are MNHEY and SMNVEV (reference sequence). V lost 0 bases, J lost 2 bases, and 11 bases lay in between. CDR3 DNA sequence: TGTGCCAGCAGTTTATCCGGGGGTTTGGGCAATCAGCCCCAGCATTTT. This gives the protein CASSLSGGLGNQPQHF.

The chain links TRBV6-5 to TRBJ2-6, with 8 bases fitting TRBD1. Germline V gene data show CDR1 as MNHEY and CDR2 as SVGAGI. The CDR3 contains 15 residues. The J segment lost 4 bases and the V segment lost 4 bases, leaving 3 bases of the junction unmatched. CDR3 in amino acids: CASSSTGEGANVLTF. The CDR3 DNA is TGTGCCAGCAGTTCGACAGGGGAAGGGGCCAACGTCCTGACTTTC.